Listed below are T cell receptor beta chains from one sample, sequenced in a study of beta chain features in type 1 diabetes. TCRdb keeps only in-frame clones here, not all; method: immunoSEQ multiplex PCR. The profile shows about 710,000 clones, over 12% of them singletons. Sequenced material: naive CD4+ T cells from blood. All receptors derive from a man younger than 35 with type 1 diabetes. Each CDR3 is given with its conserved first and last residue. A D gene is named only where the DNA matches it firmly. Clone size is given for some rows only: seen once, a few or many times, or a class if the clone is expanded.

v_gene: TRBV27; d_gene: .; j_gene: TRBJ1-4; abundance: .; CDR3aa: CASSLVMGMGEKLFF; CDR3nt: TGTGCCAGCAGTTTGGTCATGGGCATGGGTGAAAAACTGTTTTTT
v_gene: TRBV30; d_gene: TRBD1; j_gene: TRBJ1-4; abundance: .; CDR3aa: CAWSVTSGGFEKLFF; CDR3nt: TGTGCCTGGAGTGTAACCTCAGGGGGATTTGAAAAACTGTTTTTT
v_gene: TRBV20-1; d_gene: .; j_gene: TRBJ1-3; abundance: .; CDR3aa: CRGSSGNTIYF; CDR3nt: TGCAGGGGGAGCTCTGGAAACACCATATATTTT
v_gene: TRBV18; d_gene: TRBD1; j_gene: TRBJ2-7; abundance: .; CDR3aa: CASSPIPGQGTKQYF; CDR3nt: TGTGCCAGCTCCCCTATCCCGGGACAGGGTACGAAGCAGTACTTC
v_gene: TRBV6-1; d_gene: TRBD2; j_gene: TRBJ2-1; abundance: few; CDR3aa: CASSGREGGRYNEQFF; CDR3nt: TGTGCCAGCAGTGGCCGGGAGGGAGGGAGGTACAATGAGCAGTTCTTC
v_gene: TRBV5-4; d_gene: .; j_gene: TRBJ1-3; abundance: .; CDR3aa: CASSLAATARGNTIYF; CDR3nt: TGTGCCAGCAGCTTGGCCGCGACAGCGAGGGGAAACACCATATATTTT
v_gene: TRBV5-1; d_gene: TRBD1; j_gene: TRBJ2-7; abundance: few; CDR3aa: CASSLIGQGSYEQYF; CDR3nt: TGCGCCAGCAGCTTGATCGGACAGGGCTCCTACGAGCAGTACTTC
v_gene: TRBV25-1; d_gene: .; j_gene: TRBJ2-7; abundance: few; CDR3aa: CASSPAGSVNSYEQYF; CDR3nt: TGTGCCAGCTCACCGGCAGGGTCTGTGAATTCCTACGAGCAGTACTTC
v_gene: TRBV5-6; d_gene: .; j_gene: TRBJ2-1; abundance: few; CDR3aa: CASSFSTGTYNEQFF; CDR3nt: TGTGCCAGCAGCTTCTCGACAGGGACTTACAATGAGCAGTTCTTC
v_gene: TRBV25-1; d_gene: .; j_gene: TRBJ1-4; abundance: few; CDR3aa: CASVQHRGTGDEKLFF; CDR3nt: TGTGCCAGCGTCCAGCACCGCGGGACGGGGGATGAAAAACTGTTTTTT
v_gene: TRBV5-1; d_gene: .; j_gene: TRBJ2-7; abundance: few; CDR3aa: CASSDRTAVKRGQYF; CDR3nt: TGCGCCAGCAGCGATCGGACCGCGGTCAAACGAGGGCAGTACTTC
v_gene: TRBV7-6; d_gene: .; j_gene: TRBJ2-7; abundance: few; CDR3aa: CASSLKGGRSYEQYF; CDR3nt: TGTGCCAGCAGCTTAAAAGGAGGTCGGAGCTACGAGCAGTACTTC
v_gene: TRBV6-6; d_gene: .; j_gene: TRBJ2-3; abundance: few; CDR3aa: CASSYSAGASTDTQYF; CDR3nt: TGTGCCAGCAGTTACTCTGCGGGGGCCTCCACAGATACGCAGTATTTT
v_gene: TRBV7-6; d_gene: .; j_gene: TRBJ1-1; abundance: few; CDR3aa: CASSLESGSEAFF; CDR3nt: TGTGCCAGCAGCTTAGAGTCTGGCAGTGAAGCTTTCTTT
v_gene: TRBV30; d_gene: .; j_gene: TRBJ2-2; abundance: few; CDR3aa: CAWRRGAGELFF; CDR3nt: TGTGCCTGGAGGAGGGGCGCCGGGGAGCTGTTTTTT
v_gene: TRBV9; d_gene: .; j_gene: TRBJ2-1; abundance: .; CDR3aa: CASSVVSGLYNEQFF; CDR3nt: TGTGCCAGCAGCGTTGTCTCGGGCCTATACAATGAGCAGTTCTTC
v_gene: TRBV25-1; d_gene: TRBD1; j_gene: TRBJ2-5; abundance: few; CDR3aa: CASSWDRLRETQYF; CDR3nt: TGTGCCAGCAGCTGGGACAGGTTGCGGGAGACCCAGTACTTC
v_gene: TRBV4-1; d_gene: TRBD1; j_gene: TRBJ1-5; abundance: .; CDR3aa: CASSPGQGRNQPQHF; CDR3nt: TGCGCCAGCAGCCCGGGACAGGGGAGAAATCAGCCCCAGCATTTT
v_gene: TRBV18; d_gene: .; j_gene: TRBJ2-4; abundance: .; CDR3aa: CASSEGGGLAKNIQYF; CDR3nt: TGTGCCAGCTCAGAAGGTGGCGGACTAGCCAAAAACATTCAGTACTTC
v_gene: TRBV18; d_gene: .; j_gene: TRBJ2-3; abundance: few; CDR3aa: CASSPPQGDTQYF; CDR3nt: TGTGCCAGCTCACCACCCCAGGGGGATACGCAGTATTTT
v_gene: TRBV7-2; d_gene: .; j_gene: TRBJ1-3; abundance: few; CDR3aa: CASSTNREGNTIYF; CDR3nt: TGTGCCAGCAGCACTAACAGGGAGGGAAACACCATATATTTT
v_gene: TRBV7-9; d_gene: .; j_gene: TRBJ1-2; abundance: once; CDR3aa: CASIPIAGTYGYTF; CDR3nt: TGTGCCAGCATCCCCATAGCAGGGACCTATGGCTACACCTTC
v_gene: TRBV7-2; d_gene: TRBD2; j_gene: TRBJ2-3; abundance: .; CDR3aa: CASSLGTSGGIQDTQYF; CDR3nt: TGTGCCAGCAGCTTAGGGACTAGCGGGGGGATCCAGGATACGCAGTATTTT
v_gene: TRBV7-9; d_gene: .; j_gene: TRBJ2-3; abundance: few; CDR3aa: CASSWEYTQYF; CDR3nt: TGTGCCAGCAGCTGGGAGTATACGCAGTATTTT
v_gene: TRBV5-4; d_gene: TRBD2; j_gene: TRBJ2-3; abundance: .; CDR3aa: CASSSGTSGGSPDTQYF; CDR3nt: TGTGCCAGCAGCTCCGGGACTAGCGGGGGGTCTCCAGATACGCAGTATTTT
v_gene: TRBV2; d_gene: .; j_gene: TRBJ2-7; abundance: .; CDR3aa: CALGSESYEQYF; CDR3nt: TGTGCCCTAGGGAGCGAATCCTACGAGCAGTACTTC